This TCR beta chain was profiled in a study of T-cell reconstitution after alpha-beta-depleted transplantation in children. V shed 4 bases and J shed 0 bases, with 13 bases lying between them. The germline gives CDR1 ENHRY, CDR2 SYGVKD. The CDR3 extends over 17 amino acids. This clonotype was counted ten times or more. Unique molecular identifiers tagged the TCRbeta library. One entry per CDR3 protein, called by TCRdb with MiXCR from the PCR reads. Among around 200,000 distinct CDR3 sequences, around 9.6% were seen once, and the ten largest hold about 6%. The chain combines TRBV10-3 with TRBJ2-6; D gene unclear. The sample consisted of PBMCs from the stem cell graft donor, taken from the stem cell graft. This receptor was identified in a human donor who donated a stem cell graft to a child with acute lymphoblastic leukemia. The CDR3 spells CAISVSPGNSGANVLTF. The CDR3 DNA reads as TGTGCCATCAGTGTATCGCCAGGAAACTCTGGGGCCAACGTCCTGACTTTC.